The following is a T cell receptor beta chain sequence with its context. Per the germline V gene, CDR1 is SGHKS and CDR2 is YYEKEE (reference sequence). V was pared by 4 bases and J by 0 bases, with 26 bases between. The CDR3 has 20 residues. This entry is derived from a study of T cells in localized non-small cell lung cancer. TCRdb's table, derived via immunoSEQ multiplex PCR, lists solely in-frame clones and lacks some. The sample shows roughly 40,000 clones, 81% of them seen only once. The source material was peripheral blood mononuclear cells, sampled before any cancer treatment. This chain connects TRBV5-5 to TRBJ2-1, with TRBD2 as a possible D gene (6 bases). This clonotype originated in a male donor older than 55 with stage II lung adenocarcinoma. The CDR3 region has the DNA TGTGCCAGCAGCGGCGGTTGGACTTGGGCGGCCGGGAGCTCCTACAATGAGCAGTTCTTC. Amino acids: CASSGGWTWAAGSSYNEQFF. The full variable domain, completed using reference TRBV5-5 and TRBJ2-1, is DAGVTQSPTHLIKTRGQQVTLRCSPISGHKSVSWYQQVLGQGPQFIFQYYEKEERGRGNFPDRFSARQFPNYSSELNVNALLLGDSALYLCASSGGWTWAAGSSYNEQFFGPGTRLTVL.